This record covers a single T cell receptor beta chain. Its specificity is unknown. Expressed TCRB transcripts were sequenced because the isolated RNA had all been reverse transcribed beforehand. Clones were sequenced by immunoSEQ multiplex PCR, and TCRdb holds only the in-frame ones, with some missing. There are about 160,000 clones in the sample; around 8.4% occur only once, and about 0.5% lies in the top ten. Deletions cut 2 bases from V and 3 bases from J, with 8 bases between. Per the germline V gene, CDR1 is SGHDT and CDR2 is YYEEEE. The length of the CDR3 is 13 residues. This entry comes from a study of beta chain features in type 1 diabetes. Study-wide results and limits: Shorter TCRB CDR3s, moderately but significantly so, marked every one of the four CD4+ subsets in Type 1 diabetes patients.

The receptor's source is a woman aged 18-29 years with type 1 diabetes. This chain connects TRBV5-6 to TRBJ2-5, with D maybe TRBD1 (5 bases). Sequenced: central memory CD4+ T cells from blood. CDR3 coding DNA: TGTGCCAGCAGCTTTGGCAGGGAAGAGACCCAGTACTTC. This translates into CASSFGREETQYF. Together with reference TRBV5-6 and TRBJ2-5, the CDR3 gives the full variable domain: DAGVTQSPTHLIKTRGQQVTLRCSPKSGHDTVSWYQQALGQGPQFIFQYYEEEERQRGNFPDRFSGHQFPNYSSELNVNALLLGDSALYLCASSFGREETQYFGPGTRLLVL.